Shown below are 23 T cell receptor beta chains from a single sample sequenced in a study of CD8 T cells in Susac syndrome. RNA amounts of about 0.5 to 1 ug underwent reverse transcription with random hexamers. Each CDR3 protein is one row after TCRdb ran MiXCR on the immunoSEQ multiplex PCR reads. The data show about 170,000 distinct CDR3 sequences, about 96% seen once. The sequencing sample was made of CD4+ T cells from PBMCs. All receptors derive from a human donor with Susac syndrome.

The chain carries TRBV20-1 and TRBJ2-1, with unresolved D. Germline V lookup: CDR1 DFQATT, CDR2 SNEGSKA (reference sequence). CDR3 length equals 12 residues. V was cut by 6 bases and J by 7 bases, with 13 bases left in between. Written as DNA, the CDR3 is TGCAGTGCCAACCGACCACGGAATGAGCAGTTCTTC. Its translation is CSANRPRNEQFF.

The table lists this clonotype with a count of one. The genes are TRBV3-1 and TRBJ1-2; no firm D call. There are 15 residues in the CDR3. V lost 3 bases, J lost 0 bases, and 11 bases lay in between. In germline, CDR1 is LGHDT, CDR2 YNNKEL (reference sequence). The CDR3 sequence: CASSQGSSPNYGYTF. The DNA for the CDR3 is TGTGCCAGCAGCCAGGGCAGTAGCCCTAACTATGGCTACACCTTC.

The chain employs TRBV28 and TRBJ2-7; the D is unclear. The V and J ends lost 5 bases and 3 bases respectively, with 5 bases between them. Germline V gene sequence: CDR1 MDHEN, CDR2 SYDVKM. The CDR3 sequence is 11 residues long. The CDR3 region has the DNA TGTGCCAGCAGTCGTTTCTACGAGCAGTACTTC. This codes for CASSRFYEQYF.

This sequence joins TRBV4-3 and TRBJ2-1; 7 bases map to TRBD1. Unmatched junction bases numbered 15, after V lost 1 base and J lost 0 bases. The germline gives CDR1 LGHNA, CDR2 YSLEER. The CDR3 runs 20 residues. DNA for the CDR3: TGCGCCAGCAGCCAAGTATGGGGGCGAGGACAGGCCAACTCCTACAATGAGCAGTTCTTC. It specifies CASSQVWGRGQANSYNEQFF.

The chain is built from TRBV10-3 and TRBJ1-1; D remains ambiguous. CDR3 length: 11 amino acids. Germline assignment: CDR1 ENHRY and CDR2 SYGVKD. V lost 5 bases and J lost 5, with 6 bases in between. The CDR3 sequence is CAISSTTEAFF. The CDR3 coding sequence is TGTGCCATCAGTTCGACGACTGAAGCTTTCTTT.

The chain couples TRBV2 to TRBJ1-5; no definite D call. Deletions cut 4 bases from V and 4 bases from J, with 14 bases between. The CDR3 totals 15 residues. CDR1 and CDR2 from the germline V gene are SNHLY and FYNNEI. CDR3 DNA: TGTGCCAGCAGTGTCGAACAGCCTCTAAATCAGCCCCAGCATTTT. Amino acids: CASSVEQPLNQPQHF. Based on the CDR3 plus reference TRBV2 and TRBJ1-5, the full variable domain is EPEVTQTPSHQVTQMGQEVILRCVPISNHLYFYWYRQILGQKVEFLVSFYNNEISEKSEIFDDQFSVERPDGSNFTLKIRSTKLEDSAMYFCASSVEQPLNQPQHFGDGTRLSIL.

This chain joins TRBV29-1 and TRBJ1-2; D is undetermined. Between the trimmed V and J ends, which lost 5 bases and 0 bases, there was a span of 7 bases. From germline, CDR1 is SQVTM and CDR2 ANQGSEA. CDR3 length: 12 residues. DNA for the CDR3: TGCAGCGTTTACGAGTCTAACTATGGCTACACCTTC. Its protein is CSVYESNYGYTF.

V usage is TRBV6-6 and J usage is TRBJ1-2; D is unclear. Trimming took 10 bases from V and 4 from J, leaving 16 bases between them. The CDR3 is 13 residues long. CDR1 MNHNY and CDR2 SVGAGI come from the germline V gene (reference sequence). The CDR3 here is CATSREGSYGYTF. CDR3 nucleotides: TGTGCCACGAGCCGAGAAGGGAGCTATGGCTACACCTTC.

CDR3 loop: CASSQGGQGAPYNEQFF. CDR3 sequence (DNA): TGCGCCAGCAGCCAAGGGGGGCAGGGGGCACCCTACAATGAGCAGTTCTTC. V gene TRBV4-3 combines with J gene TRBJ2-1; 8 bases are a match to TRBD1. The CDR3 is 17 amino acids. The junction had 7 bases not matched to a gene; V was cut back by 1 base and J by 2 bases. Germline assignment: CDR1 LGHNA and CDR2 YSLEER.

The rearrangement joins TRBV29-1 to TRBJ2-2; weak D call: TRBD2 (6 bases). The ends were cut back, 3 bases at V and 6 bases at J, with 11 bases in the middle. Per the germline V gene, CDR1 is SQVTM and CDR2 is ANQGSEA. The CDR3 extends over 13 amino acids. CDR3 region: CSVDKPGAGELFF. CDR3 coding DNA: TGCAGCGTTGATAAGCCGGGGGCCGGGGAGCTGTTTTTT.

The rearrangement uses TRBV11-2 and TRBJ2-5, with 7 bases matching TRBD2. Looked up from germline, CDR1 is SGHAT and CDR2 is FQNNGV. CDR3 length: 16 residues. The V and J ends lost 7 bases and 2 bases, in that order; junction bases with no gene match: 13. CDR3 amino acids: CASKGIRLAVQETQYF. The CDR3, as DNA: TGTGCCAGCAAGGGGATACGGCTAGCGGTTCAAGAGACCCAGTACTTC.

V and J are TRBV12-5 and TRBJ1-1; D is uncertain. There are 11 residues in the CDR3. The germline V gene has CDR1 LGHNT and CDR2 FRNRAP. The germline V and J ends were trimmed by 7 bases and 2 bases, with 5 bases remaining between them. The CDR3 DNA reads as TGTGCTAGTGCCCTAAACACTGAAGCTTTCTTT. Its protein product is CASALNTEAFF.

The genes are TRBV12-3 or TRBV12-4 and TRBJ1-6; D gene uncertain. Trimming took off 0 bases at V and 6 bases at J, with 6 bases between the two ends. The CDR3 contains 14 residues. In DNA, the CDR3 is TGTGCCAGCAGTTTAGCCGCCTTTAATTCACCCCTCCACTTT. The encoded protein is CASSLAAFNSPLHF.

The chain carries TRBV6-5 and TRBJ2-2; D is uncertain. The CDR3 totals 15 residues. Germline V gene lookup returns CDR1 MNHEY and CDR2 SVGAGI. V was clipped by 4 bases and J by 5 bases, with 14 bases between them. DNA of the CDR3: TGTGCCAGCAGTTCGGACGCGCGTACTACCGGGGAGCTGTTTTTT. Protein: CASSSDARTTGELFF.

The chain carries TRBV24-1 and TRBJ2-5; TRBD1 is a possible D gene (6 bases). The germline gives CDR1 KGHDR, CDR2 SFDVKD. V lost 2 bases, J lost 5 bases, and 14 bases lay in between. The CDR3 length is 15 residues. The CDR3 is CATSDSIGGRETQYF. CDR3 nucleotide sequence: TGTGCCACCAGTGATTCCATAGGGGGTCGGGAGACCCAGTACTTC.

This clonotype has a single count. V gene TRBV20-1 combines with J gene TRBJ2-5; D gene ambiguous. The CDR3 contains 13 residues. Per the germline V gene, CDR1 is DFQATT and CDR2 is SNEGSKA (reference sequence). Trimming stripped 0 bases from V and 2 bases from J, with 7 bases between. CDR3 in amino acids: CSARDGAQETQYF. CDR3 nucleotides: TGCAGTGCTAGAGATGGAGCACAAGAGACCCAGTACTTC.

In nucleotides, the CDR3 is TGTGCCAGCATCACGCGCAGGGTTGGCGGCTACACCTTC. Its translation: CASITRRVGGYTF. This chain links TRBV28 with TRBJ1-2; tentatively, D is TRBD1 (5 bases). V gave up 7 bases and J gave up 8 bases, with 17 bases separating them. Germline values: CDR1 MDHEN, CDR2 SYDVKM. There are 13 residues in the CDR3.

The J gene is TRBJ1-5, the V gene TRBV15; D perhaps matches TRBD1 (5 bases). The germline V gene encodes CDR1 LNHNV and CDR2 YYDKDF (reference sequence). Trimming cost V 8 bases and J 2 bases, with 7 bases left between them. The CDR3 totals 12 residues. This chain's CDR3 is CATQQGNQPQHF. DNA for the CDR3: TGTGCCACCCAACAGGGCAATCAGCCCCAGCATTTT.

The chain carries TRBV7-2 and TRBJ1-5; no reliable D call. Per the germline V gene, CDR1 is SGHTA and CDR2 is FQGNSA. V was clipped by 3 bases and J by 7 bases, with 10 bases between them. The CDR3 consists of 13 residues. The CDR3 region has the DNA TGTGCCAGCAGCTTCGCTGATGGGCAGCCCCAGCATTTT. Translated, it gives CASSFADGQPQHF.

The chain couples TRBV5-1 to TRBJ2-7, with D possibly TRBD1 on 6 matching bases. This CDR3 contains 12 residues. V lost 0 bases, J lost 9 bases, and 10 bases lay in between. Germline CDR1 and CDR2: SGHRS and YFSETQ. CDR3 sequence reads: CASSLDGQMQYV. DNA for the CDR3: TGCGCCAGCAGCTTGGATGGACAGATGCAGTACGTC.

The chain has TRBV28 and TRBJ1-1, with D maybe TRBD1 (5 bases). This CDR3 is built from 15 residues. Germline CDR1 reads MDHEN; CDR2 reads SYDVKM. V lost 6 bases and J 1 base, leaving 15 bases between the germline ends. CDR3 bases: TGTGCCAGCAGAAACTTTGTGGGGGAGAACACTGAAGCTTTCTTT. As protein: CASRNFVGENTEAFF.

This sequence joins TRBV15 and TRBJ2-7; D not certain. V was cut by 0 bases and J by 1 base, with 10 bases left in between. CDR3 length equals 15 residues. Germline CDR1 reads LNHNV; CDR2 reads YYDKDF (reference sequence). The CDR3 coding sequence is TGTGCCACCAGCAGAGAACCGGGTCGGTCCTACGAGCAGTACTTC. It codes for CATSREPGRSYEQYF.

Written as DNA, the CDR3 is TGTGCCACCATCTCCCGGGGAGGGGAATCGGAGACCCAGTACTTC. Its protein is CATISRGGESETQYF. V is TRBV15 and J is TRBJ2-5, with 7 positions matching TRBD2. The CDR3 sequence is 15 residues long. The V gene's germline CDR1 is LNHNV and CDR2 YYDKDF (reference sequence). Unmatched junction bases numbered 13, after V lost 7 bases and J lost 5 bases.